One and the same sample provided the 30 T cell receptor beta chains below, sequenced in a study of T-cell memory formation after mild COVID-19. One entry per CDR3 protein results from TCRdb running MiXCR on the 5' RACE reads. The table has about 160,000 distinct CDR3 sequences, around a third seen once. The sample taken for sequencing was PBMCs or a T cell subset sorted from them (not recorded which). Receptors were obtained from an adult woman who had mild COVID-19 (a few samples of this study predate the infection). Cell type and time point are not known.

This chain joins TRBV29-1 and TRBJ2-7, with D unresolved. Germline V lookup: CDR1 SQVTM, CDR2 ANQGSEA. The CDR3 sequence is 12 residues long. V was cut by 6 bases and J by 3 bases, with 12 bases left in between. The CDR3 is CSVRLNYYEQYF. CDR3 nucleotide sequence: TGCAGCGTCCGGCTAAACTACTACGAGCAGTACTTC.

This clonotype has a single count. V is TRBV5-4 and J is TRBJ2-5; 7 nucleotides match TRBD1. The germline CDR1 and CDR2 sequences are SGHNT and YYREEE (reference sequence). The CDR3 is 14 residues long. V lost 6 bases, J lost 2 bases, and 7 bases stayed unmatched. CDR3 loop: CASTLRQGQETQYF. Here the CDR3 DNA reads TGTGCCAGCACCTTACGACAGGGACAAGAGACCCAGTACTTC.

This clonotype has a handful of counts. The chain combines TRBV6-6 with TRBJ2-3; 9 bases agree with TRBD2. After removal of 2 bases from V and 2 bases from J, the junction contained 2 bases not matched to a gene. Germline-derived CDR1 and CDR2 are MNHNY and SVGAGI (reference sequence). This CDR3 contains 15 residues. CDR3 amino acids: CASSYTSGYTDTQYF. CDR3 coding DNA: TGTGCCAGCAGTTACACTAGCGGGTACACAGATACGCAGTATTTT.

This chain joins TRBV30 and TRBJ2-5, with D uncertain. Trimming took 2 bases from V and 2 from J, leaving 6 bases between them. Germline V gives CDR1 GTSNPN, CDR2 SVGIG (reference sequence). The CDR3 covers 12 residues. The CDR3 DNA follows: TGTGCCTGGAGTCTAAGACAAGAGACCCAGTACTTC. Its protein is CAWSLRQETQYF. Together with reference TRBV30 and TRBJ2-5, the CDR3 gives the full variable domain: SQTIHQWPATLVQPVGSPLSLECTVEGTSNPNLYWYRQAAGRGLQLLFYSVGIGQISSEVPQNLSASRPQDRQFILSSKKLLLSDSGFYLCAWSLRQETQYFGPGTRLLVL.

CDR3 coding DNA: TGTGCCAGCAGCCTCAGACTGGGCTGGGGCTCCGGGGAGCTGTTTTTT. The encoded protein is CASSLRLGWGSGELFF. The gene calls are TRBV7-2 and TRBJ2-2; tentatively, D is TRBD1 (5 bases). V dropped 5 bases and J dropped 6 bases, with 19 bases sitting between them. The CDR3 covers 16 residues. Per the germline V gene, CDR1 is SGHTA and CDR2 is FQGNSA.

This clonotype was counted ten times or more. The CDR3 loop reads CSATGSDHEQYF. In nucleotides, the CDR3 is TGCAGTGCTACGGGGTCCGATCACGAGCAGTACTTC. The rearrangement uses TRBV20-1 and TRBJ2-7, with D possibly TRBD2 on 5 matching bases. V shed 4 bases and J shed 5 bases, with 12 bases lying between them. The CDR3 extends over 12 amino acids. CDR1 and CDR2 from the germline V gene are DFQATT and SNEGSKA (reference sequence).

This chain connects TRBV29-1 to TRBJ2-1, with D possibly being TRBD2 (6 bases). Trimming removed 7 bases from V and 6 bases from J, with 22 bases in between. The germline V gene encodes CDR1 SQVTM and CDR2 ANQGSEA. The CDR3 consists of 15 residues. The CDR3 DNA reads as TGCAGCGCGGGAACGGGAGCCTCCTACCGCAATGAGCAGTTCTTC. Translated: CSAGTGASYRNEQFF.

This clonotype was seen only a few times. The V gene is TRBV5-1, the J gene TRBJ2-1; either TRBD1 or TRBD2 may fit D (5 bases each). This CDR3 contains 17 residues. CDR1 is SGHRS, CDR2 YFSETQ, per germline. V was shortened by 0 bases and J by 1 base, with 14 bases between the two germline ends. The CDR3 DNA follows: TGCGCCAGCAGCTTGGGGGGCTCGGAGGCGTCCTACAATGAGCAGTTCTTC. Protein product: CASSLGGSEASYNEQFF. Based on the CDR3 plus reference TRBV5-1 and TRBJ2-1, the full variable domain is KAGVTQTPRYLIKTRGQQVTLSCSPISGHRSVSWYQQTPGQGLQFLFEYFSETQRNKGNFPGRFSGRQFSNSRSEMNVSTLELGDSALYLCASSLGGSEASYNEQFFGPGTRLTVL.

This clonotype was counted between two and nine times. The chain has TRBV24-1 and TRBJ1-1, with D unresolved. V shed 7 bases and J shed 4 bases, with 6 bases lying between them. Germline CDR1 is KGHDR and CDR2 is SFDVKD. There are 11 residues in the CDR3. CDR3: CATRDRTEAFF. CDR3 coding DNA: TGTGCCACCAGGGACCGCACTGAAGCTTTCTTT.

The chain has TRBV27 and TRBJ2-5; TRBD2 is a possible D gene (5 bases). From germline, CDR1 is MNHEY and CDR2 SMNVEV (reference sequence). The V end was cut by 2 bases, the J end by 5 bases, with 9 bases between. CDR3 length equals 13 residues. The CDR3: CASSLGELETQYF. The CDR3 coding sequence is TGTGCCAGCAGTTTAGGGGAGTTGGAGACCCAGTACTTC.

The chain couples TRBV24-1 to TRBJ2-1; 9 nucleotides align to TRBD1. Looked up from germline, CDR1 is KGHDR and CDR2 is SFDVKD. CDR3 length equals 16 residues. Germline trimming cut 2 bases from V and 6 bases from J; bases unmatched to any gene: 7. This chain's CDR3 is CATSDSGQGLGNEQFF. The CDR3, as DNA: TGTGCCACCAGTGATTCCGGACAGGGGCTGGGCAATGAGCAGTTCTTC.

J is TRBJ1-5 and V is TRBV6-5; 10 bases map to TRBD1. The CDR3 has 13 amino acids. CDR1 is MNHEY, CDR2 SVGAGI, per germline. The ends lost 8 bases at V and 4 bases at J; junction bases unmatched: 2. The CDR3 DNA sequence: TGTGCCAGCGGACAGGGGGGGAATCAGCCCCAGCATTTT. This codes for CASGQGGNQPQHF.

V gene TRBV7-2 combines with J gene TRBJ2-2; 10 bases are a match to TRBD2. J lost 6 bases, V lost 5 bases, and 12 bases had no gene match. The CDR3 runs 17 residues. Germline lookup yields CDR1 SGHTA and CDR2 FQGNSA. CDR3 coding DNA: TGTGCCAGCAGCCGCGAGATGAGCGGGAGGGCGCCCGGGGAGCTGTTTTTT. This translates into CASSREMSGRAPGELFF. The whole variable domain, filled in from reference TRBV7-2 and TRBJ2-2, reads GAGVSQSPSNKVTEKGKDVELRCDPISGHTALYWYRQSLGQGLEFLIYFQGNSAPDKSGLPSDRFSAERTGGSVSTLTIQRTQQEDSAVYLCASSREMSGRAPGELFFGEGSRLTVL.

The chain is built from TRBV7-2 and TRBJ2-5, with D tentatively TRBD1 (6 bases). CDR3 length: 13 residues. V dropped 5 bases and J dropped 5 bases, with 12 bases sitting between them. Germline CDR1 SGHTA, CDR2 FQGNSA. The CDR3 region has the DNA TGTGCCAGCAGCAATACAGGGTATGAGACCCAGTACTTC. Translation: CASSNTGYETQYF. Together with reference TRBV7-2 and TRBJ2-5, the CDR3 gives the full variable domain: GAGVSQSPSNKVTEKGKDVELRCDPISGHTALYWYRQSLGQGLEFLIYFQGNSAPDKSGLPSDRFSAERTGGSVSTLTIQRTQQEDSAVYLCASSNTGYETQYFGPGTRLLVL.

The chain recombines TRBV11-3 with TRBJ1-1; TRBD1 matches 7 bases. CDR1 is SGHNT and CDR2 is YENEEA in the germline V gene. V dropped 5 bases and J dropped 0; count of bases not matched to a gene: 6. The CDR3 is 15 residues long. The DNA of the CDR3 is TGTGCCAGCAGCCCTCGGACAGGTGTGAACACTGAAGCTTTCTTT. Protein sequence: CASSPRTGVNTEAFF.

The table lists this clonotype with a few counts. This chain links TRBV28 with TRBJ2-1, with 9 bases identical to TRBD1. The ends lost 6 bases at V and 7 bases at J; junction bases unmatched: 7. The CDR3 sequence is 14 residues long. CDR1 and CDR2 from the germline V gene are MDHEN and SYDVKM. This chain's CDR3 is CASSSDRGSNEQFF. DNA of the CDR3: TGTGCCAGCAGCTCGGACAGGGGTTCGAATGAGCAGTTCTTC.

This clonotype has only a few counts. The rearrangement joins TRBV12-3 or TRBV12-4 to TRBJ2-2; D not certain. Trimming took 5 bases from V and 5 from J, leaving 3 bases between them. The CDR3 consists of 11 residues. CDR3 protein: CASSRTGELFF. The CDR3 coding sequence is TGTGCCAGCAGTAGAACCGGGGAGCTGTTTTTT.

The CDR3 DNA follows: TGTGCCAGCAGCGGAGGGACTAGCGGGTTCACAGATACGCAGTATTTT. Translated, it gives CASSGGTSGFTDTQYF. The V gene is TRBV5-8, the J gene TRBJ2-3, with 12 bases matching TRBD2. The V segment lost 4 bases and the J segment 2 bases; nucleotides outside the gene matches: 5. This CDR3 contains 16 residues. Germline V gene lookup returns CDR1 SGHTS and CDR2 YDEGEE.

V is TRBV11-1 and J is TRBJ2-5, with 7 positions matching TRBD1. The V and J ends lost 7 bases and 5 bases, in that order; junction bases with no gene match: 13. The germline gives CDR1 SGHAT, CDR2 FQDESV (reference sequence). CDR3 size: 15 residues. CDR3 in DNA: TGTGCCAGCAACCCGGGCAGGGGGTTTTCGGAGACCCAGTACTTC. Protein: CASNPGRGFSETQYF.

There are a few counts of this clonotype. This chain joins TRBV18 and TRBJ2-3; D assignment may be TRBD1 or TRBD2 (5 bases each). CDR1 is KGHSH, CDR2 LQKENI, per germline. The length of the CDR3 is 14 residues. Trimming took off 4 bases at V and 2 bases at J, with 10 bases between the two ends. The CDR3 is CASSLGTVTDTQYF. The DNA of the CDR3 is TGTGCCAGCTCACTAGGGACGGTCACAGATACGCAGTATTTT.

V usage is TRBV27 and J usage is TRBJ1-2; 7 bases line up with TRBD1. The CDR3 is made up of 17 amino acids. The J segment lost 6 bases and the V segment lost 3 bases, leaving 16 bases of the junction unmatched. Germline V gives CDR1 MNHEY, CDR2 SMNVEV (reference sequence). CDR3 amino acids: CASSFYSPGQKRHGYTF. The CDR3 bases are TGTGCCAGCAGTTTTTATTCTCCGGGACAGAAGCGTCATGGCTACACCTTC.

The chain is built from TRBV6-4 and TRBJ1-1; D not certain. V shed 2 bases and J shed 8 bases, with 12 bases lying between them. Per germline, CDR1 MRHNA and CDR2 SNTAGT. The CDR3 is 13 amino acids. This chain's CDR3 is CASSDSGIGEAFF. For the CDR3, the DNA is TGTGCCAGCAGTGACAGCGGCATAGGGGAAGCTTTCTTT.

The sample holds a few counts of this clonotype. V is TRBV4-3 and J is TRBJ2-2, with 10 nucleotides matching TRBD1. Germline V gene data show CDR1 as LGHNA and CDR2 as YSLEER. The length of the CDR3 is 17 residues. V gave up 5 bases and J gave up 4 bases; unmatched junction bases: 10. The CDR3 is CASSGLSGTGVTGELFF. The DNA of the CDR3 is TGCGCCAGCAGCGGTTTATCTGGGACAGGGGTCACCGGGGAGCTGTTTTTT.

This clonotype was detected only a few times. The chain joins TRBV13 to TRBJ2-1, with TRBD2 matching over 10 bases. V dropped 2 bases and J dropped 8; count of bases not matched to a gene: 6. The CDR3 spans 15 residues. Germline V gives CDR1 PRHDT, CDR2 FYEKMQ (reference sequence). The CDR3 reads CASSLLASGSHEQFF. The DNA of the CDR3 is TGTGCCAGCAGCTTACTGGCTAGCGGGAGCCATGAGCAGTTCTTC.

This chain connects TRBV4-1 to TRBJ1-1; D is unclear. Trimming left V 1 base short and J 1 base short, with 7 bases between. CDR1 is MGHRA and CDR2 is YSYEKL in the germline V gene. There are 14 residues in the CDR3. The CDR3 loop is CASSQGRRNTEAFF. CDR3 sequence (DNA): TGCGCCAGCAGCCAAGGACGGCGGAACACTGAAGCTTTCTTT.

The V call is TRBV6-1, the J call TRBJ2-7; a possible D gene is TRBD1 (6 bases). Germline-derived CDR1 and CDR2 are MNHNS and SASEGT. The CDR3 runs to 14 residues. The ends were cut back, 5 bases at V and 2 bases at J, with 13 bases in the middle. CDR3 in amino acids: CASSPTTGPYEQYF. For the CDR3, the DNA is TGTGCCAGCAGTCCAACGACAGGACCCTACGAGCAGTACTTC.

This clonotype turned up a few times. The rearrangement joins TRBV7-8 to TRBJ1-1; D unresolved. This CDR3 is 12 amino acids long. Trimming took off 4 bases at V and 11 bases at J, with 14 bases between the two ends. Germline CDR1 and CDR2: SGHVS and FQNEAQ. The CDR3 region is CASSYNRGNAFF. The DNA of the CDR3 is TGTGCCAGCAGCTACAATAGAGGGAATGCTTTCTTT.

J is TRBJ2-1 and V is TRBV27, with 7 bases fitting TRBD1. This CDR3 comprises 15 residues. Trimming cost V 3 bases and J 3 bases; bases outside gene matches: 5. Germline CDR1 is MNHEY and CDR2 is SMNVEV (reference sequence). CDR3 loop: CASSFRQGNYNEQFF. The CDR3 coding sequence is TGTGCCAGCAGTTTTCGACAGGGTAACTACAATGAGCAGTTCTTC.

In DNA, the CDR3 is TGCAGTGCTAGAGACCCCACTCCTACCTTAGAAGCTTTCTTT. Encoded protein: CSARDPTPTLEAFF. The chain employs TRBV20-1 and TRBJ1-1, with D uncertain. The V gene lost 0 bases and the J gene lost 8 bases, with 16 bases spanning the gap. The CDR3 is 14 amino acids. Per the germline V gene, CDR1 is DFQATT and CDR2 is SNEGSKA (reference sequence).

This clonotype was counted many times. J is TRBJ2-3 and V is TRBV9, with 9 bases lining up with TRBD1. V was clipped by 2 bases and J by 4 bases; unmatched bases: 8. Germline V gene lookup returns CDR1 SGDLS and CDR2 YYNGEE. The CDR3 sequence is 16 residues long. The CDR3 DNA is TGTGCCAGCAGCGTTCTACCGGGACAGGGCCCAGATACGCAGTATTTT. Residues: CASSVLPGQGPDTQYF. Together with reference TRBV9 and TRBJ2-3, the CDR3 gives the full variable domain: DSGVTQTPKHLITATGQRVTLRCSPRSGDLSVYWYQQSLDQGLQFLIQYYNGEERAKGNILERFSAQQFPDLHSELNLSSLELGDSALYFCASSVLPGQGPDTQYFGPGTRLTVL.